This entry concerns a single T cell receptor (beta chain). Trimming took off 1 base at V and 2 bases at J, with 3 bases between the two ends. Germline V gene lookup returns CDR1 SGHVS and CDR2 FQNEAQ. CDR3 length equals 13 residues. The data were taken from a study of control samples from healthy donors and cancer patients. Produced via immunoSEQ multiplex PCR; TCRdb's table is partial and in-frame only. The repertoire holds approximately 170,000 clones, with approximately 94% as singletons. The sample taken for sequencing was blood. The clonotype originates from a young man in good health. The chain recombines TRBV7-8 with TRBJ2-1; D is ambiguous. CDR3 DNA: TGTGCCAGCAGCTTAGTACCCTACAATGAGCAGTTCTTC. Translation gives CASSLVPYNEQFF.